This T cell receptor (beta chain) was sequenced during a study of T and B cells in COVID-19 patients. Across the whole study: Peripheral blood came from COVID-19 patients with active infection or after recovery. Study observations and caveats: No sequencing was yet done of CD4+, regulatory or CD8+ subsets, or of SARS-CoV-2-responsive or tetramer+ sorted cells. Few blood samples existed from mildly ill patients during symptoms or early in severe cases.

TRB rearrangements were amplified by multiplex PCR with BIOMED2 TRB-A/B primers. Via MiXCR, TCRdb re-called the multiplex PCR reads, giving one row per CDR3 protein. The sample carries around 10,000 distinct CDR3 sequences, around 28% recorded once. This clonotype was detected a few times. The target antigen is unknown. The CDR3 has 11 residues. The V gene's germline CDR1 is SGHDT and CDR2 YYEEEE. Trimming took 0 bases from V and 8 from J, leaving 5 bases between them. From blood, roughly 240-550 ng of genomic DNA served as TRB template. The sequence was obtained from a human donor who had recovered from COVID-19. The specimen was blood. The V call is TRBV5-6, the J call TRBJ1-2; tentative D call: TRBD1 (5 bases). The CDR3 coding sequence is TGTGCCAGCAGCTTGGGGGGGGGCTACACCTTC. Translating gives CASSLGGGYTF.